This T cell receptor beta chain was identified in a study of blood T cell repertoires in COVID-19. CDR3 length equals 13 residues. V shed 4 bases and J shed 8 bases, with 15 bases lying between them. The germline CDR1 and CDR2 sequences are SGHNT and YYREEE (reference sequence). The study counted Cohort 3 donors as recovered given two negative PCRs, clearance, or symptom resolution. Original analysis: Nucleated cell number was recorded as an estimate derived from reference gene primer amplification. Data came from immunoSEQ multiplex PCR; TCRdb stores just in-frame clones and leaves some out. That table furnishes V, J and clone size, whereas the DNA furnished D and trimming. Here the sample spans a few hundred thousand clones, approximately 84% being singletons.

This chain connects TRBV5-4 to TRBJ1-2, with D possibly matching TRBD1 (6 bases). This TCR was recovered from a woman aged 25 to 39 who had recovered from COVID-19. Source material: PBMCs or T cells enriched from blood (not recorded which). The CDR3 nucleotides read TGTGCCAGCAGCCTCCCGGGACACAGCGGCTACACCTTC. It encodes CASSLPGHSGYTF. The whole variable domain, remainder taken from reference TRBV5-4 and TRBJ1-2, is ETGVTQSPTHLIKTRGQQVTLRCSSQSGHNTVSWYQQALGQGPQFIFQYYREEENGRGNFPPRFSGLQFPNYSSELNVNALELDDSALYLCASSLPGHSGYTFGSGTRLTVV.